These 2 T cell receptor beta chains were sequenced from one sample in a study of blood T cell repertoires in COVID-19. Only in-frame clones appear in the TCRdb table, and some are missing; sequencing was by immunoSEQ multiplex PCR. The data contain around 58,000 clones, 90% of them singletons. What was sequenced was peripheral blood. These receptor sequences come from a man between 60 and 75 years old with active COVID-19.

This sequence joins TRBV7-9 and TRBJ2-5; 7 bases match TRBD2. Germline lookup yields CDR1 SEHNR and CDR2 FQNEAQ (reference sequence). J gave up 2 bases and V 3 bases, and 3 bases lay outside the gene matches. This CDR3 is 14 amino acids long. CDR3: CASSFSSGQETQYF. The CDR3 DNA is TGTGCCAGCAGCTTCTCTAGCGGACAAGAGACCCAGTACTTC.

V gene TRBV7-9 combines with J gene TRBJ2-5; the match to TRBD2 covers 9 bases. Unmatched junction bases numbered 5, after V lost 4 bases and J lost 2 bases. CDR1 SEHNR and CDR2 FQNEAQ come from the germline V gene (reference sequence). The CDR3 length is 15 residues. The DNA of the CDR3 is TGTGCCAGCAGCTCCGAGCGGGAGGCGCAAGAGACCCAGTACTTC. Its protein product is CASSSEREAQETQYF.